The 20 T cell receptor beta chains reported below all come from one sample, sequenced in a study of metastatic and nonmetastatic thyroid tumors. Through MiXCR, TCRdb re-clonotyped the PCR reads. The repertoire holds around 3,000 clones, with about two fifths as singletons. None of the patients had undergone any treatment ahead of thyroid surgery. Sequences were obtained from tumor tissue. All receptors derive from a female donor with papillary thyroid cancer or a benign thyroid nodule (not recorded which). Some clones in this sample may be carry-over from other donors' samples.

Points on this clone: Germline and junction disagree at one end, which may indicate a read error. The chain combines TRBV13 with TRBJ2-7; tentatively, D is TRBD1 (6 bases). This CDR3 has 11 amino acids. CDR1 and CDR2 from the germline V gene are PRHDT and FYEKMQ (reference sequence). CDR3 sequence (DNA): TGTGCCAGCAGCTTAGGACAGGGCCCCAACTTC. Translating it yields CASSLGQGPNF.

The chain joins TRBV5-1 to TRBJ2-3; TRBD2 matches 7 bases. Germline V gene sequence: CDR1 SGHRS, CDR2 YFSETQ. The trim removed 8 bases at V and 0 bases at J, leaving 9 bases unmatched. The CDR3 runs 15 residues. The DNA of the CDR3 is TGCGCCAGTAGGCGGAGAGCGGGGAGCACAGATACGCAGTATTTT. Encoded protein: CASRRRAGSTDTQYF.

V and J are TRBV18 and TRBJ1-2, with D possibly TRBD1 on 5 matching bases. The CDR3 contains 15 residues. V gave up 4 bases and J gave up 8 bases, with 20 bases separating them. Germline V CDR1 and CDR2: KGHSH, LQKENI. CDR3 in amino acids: CASSHSDSFYIGYTF. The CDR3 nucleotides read TGTGCCAGCTCACATTCAGACAGCTTCTATATAGGCTACACCTTC.

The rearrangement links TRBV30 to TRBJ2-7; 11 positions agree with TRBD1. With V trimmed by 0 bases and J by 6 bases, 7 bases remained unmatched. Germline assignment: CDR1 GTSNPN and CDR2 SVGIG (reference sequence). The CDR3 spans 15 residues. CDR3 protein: CAWSVLGQGEFEQYF. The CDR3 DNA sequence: TGTGCCTGGAGTGTACTGGGACAGGGGGAATTCGAGCAGTACTTC.

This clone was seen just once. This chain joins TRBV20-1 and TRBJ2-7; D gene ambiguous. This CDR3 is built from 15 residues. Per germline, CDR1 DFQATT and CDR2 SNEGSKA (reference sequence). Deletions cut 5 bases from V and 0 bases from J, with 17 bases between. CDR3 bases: TGCAGTGCTCGAACTCCAGCGACCAGCTCCTACGAGCAGTACTTC. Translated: CSARTPATSSYEQYF.

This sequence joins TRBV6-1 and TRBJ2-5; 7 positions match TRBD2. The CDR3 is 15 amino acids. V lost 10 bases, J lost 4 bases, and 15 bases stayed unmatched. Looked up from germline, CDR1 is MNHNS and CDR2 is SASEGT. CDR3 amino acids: CATKHGLDSIETQYF. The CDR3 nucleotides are TGTGCCACCAAACACGGACTAGATTCGATAGAGACCCAGTACTTC.

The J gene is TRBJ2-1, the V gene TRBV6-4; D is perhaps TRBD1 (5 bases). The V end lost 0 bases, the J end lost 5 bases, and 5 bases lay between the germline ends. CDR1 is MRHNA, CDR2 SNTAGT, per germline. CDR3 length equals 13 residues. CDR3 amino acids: CASSDSDNNEQFF. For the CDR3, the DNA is TGTGCCAGCAGTGACTCGGACAACAATGAGCAGTTCTTC.

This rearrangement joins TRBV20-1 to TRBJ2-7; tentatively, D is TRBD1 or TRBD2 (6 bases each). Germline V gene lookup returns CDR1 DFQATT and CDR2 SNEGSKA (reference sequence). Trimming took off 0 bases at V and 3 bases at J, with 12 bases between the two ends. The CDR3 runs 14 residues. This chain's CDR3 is CSARDAGTYYEQYF. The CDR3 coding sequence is TGCAGTGCTAGAGATGCGGGGACATACTACGAGCAGTACTTC.

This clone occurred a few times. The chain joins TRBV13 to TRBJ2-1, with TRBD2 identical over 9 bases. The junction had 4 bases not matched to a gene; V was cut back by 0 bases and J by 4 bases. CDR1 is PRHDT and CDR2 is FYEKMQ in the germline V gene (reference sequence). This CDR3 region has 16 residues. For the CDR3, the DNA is TGTGCCAGCAGCTTAGGGACTAGCGGCACTTACAATGAGCAGTTCTTC. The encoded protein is CASSLGTSGTYNEQFF.

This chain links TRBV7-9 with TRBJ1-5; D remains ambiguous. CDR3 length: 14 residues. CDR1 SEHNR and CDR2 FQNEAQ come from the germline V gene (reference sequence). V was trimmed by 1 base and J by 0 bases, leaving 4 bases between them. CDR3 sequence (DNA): TGTGCCAGCAGCTTAGGGCATAGCAATCAGCCCCAGCATTTT. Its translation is CASSLGHSNQPQHF.

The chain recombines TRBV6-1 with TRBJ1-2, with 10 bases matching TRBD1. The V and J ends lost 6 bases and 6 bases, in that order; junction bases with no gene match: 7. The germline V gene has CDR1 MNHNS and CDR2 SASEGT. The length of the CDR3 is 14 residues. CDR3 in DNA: TGTGCCAGCAGCCAGGACAGGGGGGGGCATGGCTACACCTTC. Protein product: CASSQDRGGHGYTF.

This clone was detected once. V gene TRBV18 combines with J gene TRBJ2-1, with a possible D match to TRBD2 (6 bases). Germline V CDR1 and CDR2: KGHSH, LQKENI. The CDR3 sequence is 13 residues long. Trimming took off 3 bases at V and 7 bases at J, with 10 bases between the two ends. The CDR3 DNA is TGTGCCAGCTCACCTACGGGGGTGAATGAGCAGTTCTTC. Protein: CASSPTGVNEQFF.

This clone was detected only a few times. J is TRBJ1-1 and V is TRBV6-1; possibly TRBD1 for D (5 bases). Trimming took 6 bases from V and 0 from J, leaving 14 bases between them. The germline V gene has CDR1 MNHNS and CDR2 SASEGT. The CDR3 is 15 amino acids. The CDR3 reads CASRGGTVVNTEAFF. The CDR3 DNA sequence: TGTGCCAGCAGGGGGGGGACGGTGGTGAACACTGAAGCTTTCTTT.

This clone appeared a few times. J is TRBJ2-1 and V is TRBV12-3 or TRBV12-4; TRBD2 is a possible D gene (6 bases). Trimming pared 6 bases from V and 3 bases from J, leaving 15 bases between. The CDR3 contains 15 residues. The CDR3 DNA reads TGTGCCAGCAGAACGGGACTTAGCGTCTACAATGAGCAGTTCTTC. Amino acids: CASRTGLSVYNEQFF.

The CDR3 loop is CATRRNSETSYEQYF. CDR3 coding DNA: TGCGCCACCCGGCGTAACAGTGAAACGTCCTACGAGCAGTACTTC. This chain links TRBV5-1 with TRBJ2-7; no clear D. CDR1 and CDR2 from the germline V gene are SGHRS and YFSETQ. This CDR3 region has 15 residues. Trimming stripped 9 bases from V and 1 base from J, with 20 bases between.

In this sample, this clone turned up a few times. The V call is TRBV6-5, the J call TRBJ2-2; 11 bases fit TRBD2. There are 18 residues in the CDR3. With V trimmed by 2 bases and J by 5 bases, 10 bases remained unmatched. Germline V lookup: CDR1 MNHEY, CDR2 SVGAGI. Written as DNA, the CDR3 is TGTGCCAGCAGTTACCCTACCTTAGCGGGGGGGCGGACCGGGGAGCTGTTTTTT. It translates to CASSYPTLAGGRTGELFF.

The CDR3 nucleotides read TGTGCCACCAGTGATCCGATGAACACTGAAGCTTTCTTT. It yields the protein CATSDPMNTEAFF. The chain recombines TRBV24-1 with TRBJ1-1; D is unresolved. V was shortened by 3 bases and J by 0 bases, with 4 bases between the two germline ends. CDR1 KGHDR and CDR2 SFDVKD come from the germline V gene. This CDR3 comprises 13 residues.

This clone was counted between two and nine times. The CDR3 region is CASSLLGSYNSPLHF. The CDR3 DNA reads TGTGCCAGCTCCCTGTTAGGCTCCTATAATTCACCCCTCCACTTT. The chain is built from TRBV6-1 and TRBJ1-6; D is uncertain. CDR1 and CDR2 from the germline V gene are MNHNS and SASEGT. V was trimmed by 8 bases and J by 0 bases, leaving 11 bases between them. The CDR3 extends over 15 amino acids.

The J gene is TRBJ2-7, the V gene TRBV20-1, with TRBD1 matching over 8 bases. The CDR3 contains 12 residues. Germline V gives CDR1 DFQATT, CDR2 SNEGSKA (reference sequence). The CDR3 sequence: CTVEGQVGEQYF. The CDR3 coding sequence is TGCACCGTAGAGGGACAGGTTGGCGAGCAGTACTTC.

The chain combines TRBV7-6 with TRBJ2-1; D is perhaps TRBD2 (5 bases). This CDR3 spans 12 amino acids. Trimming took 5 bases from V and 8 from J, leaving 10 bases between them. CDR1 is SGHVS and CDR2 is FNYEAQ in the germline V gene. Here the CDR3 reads CASSRPGYEQFF. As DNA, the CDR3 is TGTGCCAGCAGCCGACCGGGATATGAGCAGTTCTTC.